A selection of T cell receptor beta chains follows, all from one sample in a study of blood T cell repertoires in COVID-19. Measured with immunoSEQ multiplex PCR; TCRdb has only the in-frame clones, and not every one. Counted here are some 200,000 clones, roughly 80% occurring once; the ten biggest clones make up around 1%. Sequencing was done on a sample of peripheral blood. Receptors were obtained from a man between 60 and 70 years old with COVID-19, enrolled during active disease. CDR3s include the opening cysteine and the closing phenylalanine or tryptophan. The D gene is left open where the match is weak. Size values are once, few and many counts, or a class for expanded clones, and some rows have none.

length: 13; D: TRBD2; J: TRBJ2-2; V: TRBV27; size: -; DNA: TGTGCCAGCTGGGACTATAACACCGGGGAGCTGTTTTTT; CDR3: CASWDYNTGELFF
length: 14; D: TRBD2; J: TRBJ2-1; V: TRBV20-1; size: -; DNA: TGCAGTGCTAGTGGTAGCGGGAGTATCAATGAGCAGTTCTTC; CDR3: CSASGSGSINEQFF
length: 15; D: TRBD1; J: TRBJ2-1; V: TRBV5-1; size: many; DNA: TGCGCCAGCAGCTCCGGACAGGGGGGCTCGAATGAGCAGTTCTTC; CDR3: CASSSGQGGSNEQFF
length: 16; D: -; J: TRBJ1-6; V: TRBV5-5; size: -; DNA: TGTGCCAGCAGCTTGGCCGGGGGCGGGGGAAATTCACCCCTCCACTTT; CDR3: CASSLAGGGGNSPLHF
length: 13; D: -; J: TRBJ1-4; V: TRBV6-1; size: -; DNA: TGTGCCAGCAGTGAATCCACTGCCGTTAAACTGTTTTTT; CDR3: CASSESTAVKLFF
length: 13; D: -; J: TRBJ1-3; V: TRBV6-1; size: -; DNA: TGTGCCAGCAGTGAAAACAGCGGAAACACCATATATTTT; CDR3: CASSENSGNTIYF
length: 13; D: -; J: TRBJ1-1; V: TRBV6-5; size: -; DNA: TGTGCCAGCAGAGGGGGAAGGAACACTGAAGCTTTCTTT; CDR3: CASRGGRNTEAFF
length: 14; D: -; J: TRBJ2-7; V: TRBV5-1; size: -; DNA: TGCGCCAGCAGCTTGGCCAATGGGCGATACGAGCAGTACTTC; CDR3: CASSLANGRYEQYF
length: 15; D: TRBD1; J: TRBJ2-2; V: TRBV9; size: -; DNA: TGTGCCAGCAGCGGCGGACAGGACAACACCGGGGAGCTGTTTTTT; CDR3: CASSGGQDNTGELFF
length: 14; D: -; J: TRBJ1-2; V: TRBV5-6; size: -; DNA: TGTGCCAGCAGCCCCCGTCGGGGGAGGGATGGCTACACCTTC; CDR3: CASSPRRGRDGYTF
length: 15; D: -; J: TRBJ2-7; V: TRBV14; size: -; DNA: TGTGCCAGCAGCCAAGCGATCGGGGGAACCTACGAGCAGTACTTC; CDR3: CASSQAIGGTYEQYF
length: 18; D: TRBD1; J: TRBJ1-4; V: TRBV18; size: -; DNA: TGTGCCAGCTCACGTACCGGGACAGGGGGCTCCACTAATGAAAAACTGTTTTTT; CDR3: CASSRTGTGGSTNEKLFF
length: 16; D: TRBD1; J: TRBJ2-2; V: TRBV19; size: -; DNA: TGTGCCAGTAGTTTAGAACTGACAGGGCGAACCGGGGAGCTGTTTTTT; CDR3: CASSLELTGRTGELFF
length: 15; D: -; J: TRBJ1-2; V: TRBV6-5; size: -; DNA: TGTGCCAGCAGGTCAAACAGGGCTGGGAACTATGGCTACACCTTC; CDR3: CASRSNRAGNYGYTF
length: 15; D: -; J: TRBJ1-3; V: TRBV28; size: -; DNA: TGTGCCAGCAGTTTGTACCGAGGCTCTGGAAACACCATATATTTT; CDR3: CASSLYRGSGNTIYF
length: 16; D: TRBD1; J: TRBJ1-5; V: TRBV5-4; size: -; DNA: TGTGCCAGCAGTCCAGGGGGACCCTTTAGCAATCAGCCCCAGCATTTT; CDR3: CASSPGGPFSNQPQHF
length: 13; D: -; J: TRBJ1-2; V: TRBV7-2; size: -; DNA: TGTGCCAGCAGCTTAGGAGCCCCGAGGGGCTACACCTTC; CDR3: CASSLGAPRGYTF
length: 17; D: TRBD2; J: TRBJ2-1; V: TRBV19; size: once; DNA: TGTGCCAGTAGTATACCGTTATCTAGCGGGAGGGCCAGTGAGCAGTTCTTC; CDR3: CASSIPLSSGRASEQFF
length: 15; D: -; J: TRBJ1-2; V: TRBV3-1/TRBV3-2; size: -; DNA: TGTGCCAGCACCAAGAAGGAGGGACGGAACTATGGCTACACCTTC; CDR3: CASTKKEGRNYGYTF
length: 14; D: -; J: TRBJ1-2; V: TRBV19; size: -; DNA: TGTGCCAGCTCCACCCAGGGTCTTAGGGGGGGCTACACCTTC; CDR3: CASSTQGLRGGYTF
length: 15; D: -; J: TRBJ1-5; V: TRBV5-1; size: -; DNA: TGCGCCAGCAGCTTGGAAGGGACAAACAATCAGCCCCAGCATTTT; CDR3: CASSLEGTNNQPQHF
length: 16; D: TRBD1; J: TRBJ1-1; V: TRBV9; size: -; DNA: TGTGCCAGCAGCGCAGGAGATGACAGGGAGTACACTGAAGCTTTCTTT; CDR3: CASSAGDDREYTEAFF
length: 14; D: TRBD2; J: TRBJ2-5; V: TRBV14; size: -; DNA: TGTGCCAGCAGCCACCCGGGGAGGGTAGAGACCCAGTACTTC; CDR3: CASSHPGRVETQYF
length: 16; D: -; J: TRBJ2-5; V: TRBV7-2; size: once; DNA: TGTGCCAGCAGCTTAAGCGTTAGTTGGTACCAAGAGACCCAGTACTTC; CDR3: CASSLSVSWYQETQYF
length: 15; D: TRBD2; J: TRBJ2-1; V: TRBV7-9; size: -; DNA: TGTGCCAGCAGTTCCGGGACTAGCGGGTACAATGAGCAGTTCTTC; CDR3: CASSSGTSGYNEQFF
length: 13; D: -; J: TRBJ1-5; V: TRBV10-2; size: -; DNA: TGCGCCAGCAGTTGGACAGCCAATCAGCCCCAGCATTTT; CDR3: CASSWTANQPQHF
length: 15; D: TRBD2; J: TRBJ2-1; V: TRBV4-1; size: once; DNA: TGCGCCAGCAGCCAAGTAGCGGGAGGCCAGGATGAGCAGTTCTTC; CDR3: CASSQVAGGQDEQFF
length: 13; D: TRBD1; J: TRBJ1-2; V: TRBV11-2; size: -; DNA: TGTGCCAGCAGCCCCGGACAGGGGTACGGCTACACCTTC; CDR3: CASSPGQGYGYTF
length: 15; D: TRBD1; J: TRBJ1-2; V: TRBV5-1; size: -; DNA: TGCGCCAGCAGCTTGTCCGTTACAGGGGGCGAGGGCTACACCTTC; CDR3: CASSLSVTGGEGYTF